The 11 T cell receptor beta chains below all came from one sample that was sequenced in a study of monozygotic twins with inflammatory bowel disease. For each CDR3 protein, TCRdb gives one entry from its re-call of the 5' RACE reads, without DNA. Its clone listing holds about 300,000 distinct CDR3 sequences. Sequencing input: blood. These receptor sequences come from a human donor with ulcerative colitis or Crohn's disease, or a healthy co-twin of an affected twin (not recorded which).

This rearrangement joins TRBV7-2 to TRBJ2-1; TCRdb's D gene call, TRBD2, goes unchecked for lack of DNA. This CDR3 has 15 amino acids. Germline CDR1 SGHTA, CDR2 FQGNSA. This CDR3 reads CASSWTSGGYNEQFF.

The chain is built from TRBV24-1 and TRBJ1-5. The CDR3 totals 14 residues. The germline V gene has CDR1 KGHDR and CDR2 SFDVKD. CDR3 in amino acids: CATSSGRANQPQHF.

This chain connects TRBV6-1 to TRBJ2-3; the D gene TCRdb calls, TRBD1, cannot be checked with no DNA. The V gene's germline CDR1 is MNHNS and CDR2 SASEGT. The CDR3 has 15 amino acids. CDR3 loop: CASGPIGSGADTQYF.

CDR3 residues: CASSLVPGWIETQYF. The chain employs TRBV7-2 and TRBJ2-5; as DNA is missing, the TRBD1 call by TCRdb cannot be tested. The V gene's germline CDR1 is SGHTA and CDR2 FQGNSA. CDR3 length equals 15 residues.

The V and J genes are TRBV6-2 or TRBV6-3 and TRBJ2-1; TCRdb designates TRBD2, a call that cannot be tested without DNA. The CDR3 is 14 residues long. CDR1 and CDR2 from the germline V gene are MNHEY and SVGEGT. The CDR3 sequence: CASSGTSSYNEQFF.

This chain uses TRBV9 with TRBJ2-3. This CDR3 region has 13 residues. Germline assignment: CDR1 SGDLS and CDR2 YYNGEE. The CDR3 sequence: CASSVGGPDTQYF.

This chain connects TRBV20-1 to TRBJ1-5; as DNA is missing, the TRBD1 call by TCRdb cannot be tested. CDR1 and CDR2 (germline): DFQATT, SNEGSKA (reference sequence). CDR3 length equals 15 residues. The CDR3 loop is CSARVGGWDNQPQHF.

This chain links TRBV20-1 with TRBJ2-2; absent DNA, TCRdb's TRBD2 call cannot be checked. This CDR3 has 15 residues. CDR1 is DFQATT and CDR2 is SNEGSKA in the germline V gene (reference sequence). CDR3 amino acids: CSARGTSGITGELFF.

CDR3 residues: CASSQDDRGRNGYTF. V and J are TRBV4-1 and TRBJ1-2; as DNA is missing, the TRBD1 call by TCRdb cannot be tested. The CDR3 contains 15 residues. Germline CDR1 is MGHRA and CDR2 is YSYEKL.

The CDR3 is CASRTGTFYEQYF. The rearrangement joins TRBV27 to TRBJ2-7; checking the TCRdb D call of TRBD2 is not possible without DNA. The CDR3 is 13 residues long. From germline, CDR1 is MNHEY and CDR2 SMNVEV (reference sequence).

The J gene is TRBJ2-3, the V gene TRBV6-5; checking the TCRdb D call of TRBD2 is not possible without DNA. The CDR3 is 15 amino acids. Germline V CDR1 and CDR2: MNHEY, SVGAGI. The CDR3 sequence is CASSYGTSGTDTQYF.